This T cell receptor beta chain originates from a study of shared clonotypes between healthy human individuals. Study background: Used for every donor were three CD4 naive, three CD4 memory, two CD8 naive and one CD8 memory plate.

The protocol was immunoSEQ multiplex PCR, while the TCRdb copy is restricted to in-frame clones and leaves out a portion. The repertoire holds 1,500,000 or so clones, with approximately 98.5% as singletons. The CDR3 contains 13 residues. The V end was cut by 2 bases, the J end by 6 bases, with 8 bases between. Germline CDR1 reads SNHLY; CDR2 reads FYNNEI. Broader study findings: Larger estimated richness was generally recorded for naive subsets relative to memory subsets. A limitation of the genetic and exposure-history diversity represented arose from few donors.

To note about this clone: The target antigen is unknown.

The clonotype originates from a man aged 25-40 years in good health. The chain carries TRBV2 and TRBJ1-5; D unresolved. Sequenced: naive CD4+ T cells sorted from blood. This sample's subset: CD45RA+ positively selected. CDR3 in amino acids: CASSEYGFQPQHF. In DNA, the CDR3 is TGTGCCAGCAGTGAATATGGGTTTCAGCCCCAGCATTTT.